This TCR beta chain was sequenced for a study of blood T cell repertoires in COVID-19. Across the study: Samples came from the United States, Italy and Spain, spanning acute and convalescent COVID-19.

The Seattle patients joined while their infection was active and were tracked longitudinally afterward. This CDR3 spans 16 amino acids. Germline CDR1 is LNHDA and CDR2 is SQIVND (reference sequence). Deletions cut 3 bases from V and 4 bases from J, with 16 bases between. Source study methods: Amplification of reference gene primers was used by the study to estimate nucleated cell counts. Data came from immunoSEQ multiplex PCR; TCRdb stores just in-frame clones and leaves some out. Clonal size and the V and J genes are those of that table, whereas D and trimming came from the DNA. In the table there are about 160,000 clones, about 88% of which are singletons.

The origin of this receptor is a woman aged 50 to 60 with COVID-19, enrolled during active disease. The sequenced sample consisted of peripheral blood. The chain combines TRBV19 with TRBJ2-1; D is perhaps TRBD1 (5 bases). CDR3 DNA sequence: TGTGCCAGTAGTATGTTGGCAGGGTCCCTATACAATGAGCAGTTCTTC. Residues: CASSMLAGSLYNEQFF.